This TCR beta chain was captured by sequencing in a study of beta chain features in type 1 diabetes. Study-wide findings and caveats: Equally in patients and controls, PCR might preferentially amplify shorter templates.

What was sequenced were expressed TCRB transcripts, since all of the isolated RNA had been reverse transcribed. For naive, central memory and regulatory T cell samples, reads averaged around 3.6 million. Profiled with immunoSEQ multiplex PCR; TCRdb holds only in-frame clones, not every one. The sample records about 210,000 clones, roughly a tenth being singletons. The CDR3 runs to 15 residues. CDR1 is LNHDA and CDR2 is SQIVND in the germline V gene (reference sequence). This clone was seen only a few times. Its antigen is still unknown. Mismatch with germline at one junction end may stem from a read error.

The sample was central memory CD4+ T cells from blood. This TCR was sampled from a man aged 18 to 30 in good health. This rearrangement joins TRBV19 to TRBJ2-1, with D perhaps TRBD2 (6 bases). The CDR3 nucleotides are TGTGCCAGTAGCATAGCGGTTAGCTCCTACAATGAGCAGTTCTTC. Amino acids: CASSIAVSSYNEQFF.